The source of this T cell receptor (beta chain) is a study of blood T cell repertoires in COVID-19. Clones were sequenced by immunoSEQ multiplex PCR, and TCRdb holds only the in-frame ones, with some missing. The sample has 90,000 or so clones, approximately 88% seen once. The source of this sequence is a man aged 55 to 69 with acute or convalescent COVID-19. What was sequenced was peripheral blood.

CDR3 DNA sequence: TGTGCCACCAGTGATGCGGGGGGGGCAAAAAGGAACTATGGCTACACCTTC. Translation gives CATSDAGGAKRNYGYTF. This chain links TRBV24-1 with TRBJ1-2; D is perhaps TRBD1 (6 bases). This CDR3 is 17 amino acids long. CDR1 KGHDR and CDR2 SFDVKD come from the germline V gene. Trimming stripped 3 bases from V and 2 bases from J, with 18 bases between.